Presented here are 27 T cell receptor beta chains from one specimen sequenced in a study of T cell clonality in common variable immunodeficiency (dated by TCRdb to between 2015 and 2017). Their recognized antigens are unknown. Overall study outcomes, separate from this receptor: CVID TCRbeta sequences were reported to have fewer deletions and N-nucleotide insertions and to lack highly modified clones with 13 or more V deletions.

The library was prepared using the immunoSEQ multiplex PCR assay. Entries here come from immuneACCESS through TCRdb and include only in-frame sequences with V and J called. Some clones fail to appear in such tables; in the studies checked, an unresolved V gene covers under half of the shortfall, and the cause of the remainder is unknown. For this sample, fewer than 25,000 clones appear and none is a singleton. The top ten hold around 25% of the sample. The source material was peripheral blood mononuclear cells. Source of these receptors: a human donor with common variable immunodeficiency.

This clone was seen only a few times. The CDR3 goes on 3 residues after the read ends, and that part is filled in from the germline J gene. The V and J genes are TRBV6-2 or TRBV6-3 and TRBJ2-7; no clear D. V was pared by 7 bases and J by 0 bases, with 13 bases between. CDR3 length: 14 amino acids. Per germline, CDR1 MNHEY and CDR2 SVGEGT. CDR3 in amino acids: CASKIFHISYEQYF. The sequenced CDR3 bases are TGTGCCAGCAAAATATTTCACATCTCCTACGAG.

This clone was counted a few times. The read stops 3 residues short of the end of the CDR3; the missing end is completed from the germline J gene. The J gene is TRBJ1-1, the V gene TRBV7-3; the D gene is possibly TRBD1 (5 bases). CDR1 is SGHTA, CDR2 FQGTGA, per germline. V was clipped by 1 base and J by 5 bases, with 14 bases between them. CDR3 length equals 15 residues. Incomplete CDR3 DNA: TGTGCCAGCAGCTTAAACCCGACAGTTATAACTGAA. The encoded protein is CASSLNPTVITE. In full, the CDR3 is CASSLNPTVITEAFF.

This clone was seen at least ten times. Sequencing ends 3 residues short of the CDR3 end; the germline J gene provides the rest. The rearrangement uses TRBV20-1 and TRBJ1-5, with a possible D match to TRBD1 (5 bases). Germline lookup yields CDR1 DFQATT and CDR2 SNEGSKA (reference sequence). V shed 3 bases and J shed 5 bases, with 17 bases lying between them. The CDR3 consists of 15 residues. CDR3 DNA, as far as it was read: TGCAGTGCTAGCTGGTGGTCAGGGAACGATCAGCCC. Translating it yields CSASWWSGNDQP. The whole CDR3 sequence reads CSASWWSGNDQPQHF.

This clone was counted a few times. The sequenced fragment ends 3 residues before the CDR3 boundary, so the rest is inferred from the germline J gene. This sequence joins TRBV18 and TRBJ2-1, with 11 bases identical to TRBD2. The germline V gene has CDR1 KGHSH and CDR2 LQKENI. J was trimmed by 8 bases and V by 5 bases; bases with no gene match: 5. There are 14 residues in the CDR3. The DNA read from the CDR3 is TGTGCCAGCTCAGCCGGACTAGCGGGCGATGAG. Protein product: CASSAGLAGDE. The entire CDR3 is CASSAGLAGDEQFF.

This clone was seen ten or more times. The DNA ends 3 residues before the CDR3 does, and the rest of the CDR3 is filled in from the germline J gene. This chain links TRBV20-1 with TRBJ2-3, with 9 bases that match TRBD2. V lost 0 bases, J lost 5 bases, and 6 bases stayed unmatched. The CDR3 runs 15 residues. CDR1 is DFQATT and CDR2 is SNEGSKA in the germline V gene (reference sequence). The part of the CDR3 DNA that was read is TGCAGTGCTAGAGAGGGTAGCGGGAGTCGAGATACG. Translation gives CSAREGSGSRDT. The CDR3 as a whole reads CSAREGSGSRDTQYF.

Ten or more counts support this clone. The DNA ends 3 residues before the CDR3 does, and the rest of the CDR3 is filled in from the germline J gene. This sequence joins TRBV2 and TRBJ1-1; D unresolved. The CDR3 consists of 12 residues. Germline loops: CDR1 SNHLY, CDR2 FYNNEI. Trimming cost V 3 bases and J 3 bases, with 5 bases left between them. The DNA read from the CDR3 is TGTGCCAGCAGTGACTTCTACACTGAA. Amino acid sequence: CASSDFYTE. Given in full, the CDR3 is CASSDFYTEAFF.

This clone was detected ten times or more. The read terminates 3 residues before the CDR3 end, so the remaining end is supplied by the germline J gene. The V and J genes are TRBV20-1 and TRBJ2-3; D ambiguous. V was pared by 3 bases and J by 6 bases, with 10 bases between. The germline V gene encodes CDR1 DFQATT and CDR2 SNEGSKA (reference sequence). The CDR3 is 12 amino acids. The covered CDR3 bases are TGCAGTGCTAGCCGAGCCCCGGATACG. Its translation: CSASRAPDT. The complete CDR3 protein is CSASRAPDTQYF.

This clone has just a few counts. Read sequence stops 3 residues before the CDR3 end, and the germline J gene provides the missing end. The gene calls are TRBV19 and TRBJ2-1; 7 nucleotides match TRBD1. The junction had 1 base not matched to a gene; V was cut back by 4 bases and J by 1 base. Germline CDR1 is LNHDA and CDR2 is SQIVND (reference sequence). The CDR3 runs 14 residues. The CDR3 bases that were read are TGTGCCAGTAGTAGACAGGGATCCTACAATGAG. Protein: CASSRQGSYNE. The whole CDR3 reads CASSRQGSYNEQFF. The variable domain in full, with the rest retrieved from reference TRBV19 and TRBJ2-1, is DGGITQSPKYLFRKEGQNVTLSCEQNLNHDAMYWYRQDPGQGLRLIYYSQIVNDFQKGDIAEGYSVSREKKESFPLTVTSAQKNPTAFYLCASSRQGSYNEQFFGPGTRLTVL.

This clone was recorded a few times. The read ends 3 residues before the CDR3 terminus; that terminus is restored from the germline J gene. The V and J genes are TRBV6-2 or TRBV6-3 and TRBJ1-4; D gene unclear. V dropped 4 bases and J dropped 6 bases, with 3 bases sitting between them. The CDR3 consists of 11 residues. Germline CDR1 reads MNHEY; CDR2 reads SVGEGT. The CDR3 region is CASSSDEKLFF. The sequenced CDR3 bases are TGTGCCAGCAGTTCCGATGAAAAA.

Here the CDR3 reads CAWKQGANGYTF. The DNA read from the CDR3 is TGTGCCTGGAAACAGGGGGCAAATGGC. The gene calls are TRBV30 and TRBJ1-2, with TRBD1 identical over 9 bases. The read stops 3 residues short of the end of the CDR3; the missing end is completed from the germline J gene. This CDR3 has 12 residues. The germline V gene encodes CDR1 GTSNPN and CDR2 SVGIG (reference sequence). Germline trimming cut 4 bases from V and 6 bases from J; bases unmatched to any gene: 3. Looking up the rest from reference TRBV30 and TRBJ1-2 gives the full variable domain: SQTIHQWPATLVQPVGSPLSLECTVEGTSNPNLYWYRQAAGRGLQLLFYSVGIGQISSEVPQNLSASRPQDRQFILSSKKLLLSDSGFYLCAWKQGANGYTFGSGTRLTVV.

This clone was counted between two and nine times. The read terminates 3 residues before the CDR3 end, so the remaining end is supplied by the germline J gene. The chain joins TRBV18 to TRBJ1-4, with a tentative D call TRBD1 (5 bases). The ends were cut back, 2 bases at V and 8 bases at J, with 15 bases in the middle. This CDR3 spans 15 amino acids. From germline, CDR1 is KGHSH and CDR2 LQKENI. CDR3 loop: CASSPSRGYGEKLFF. CDR3 DNA, as far as it was read: TGTGCCAGCTCACCAAGCCGGGGGTATGGAGAAAAA. The whole variable domain, filled in from reference TRBV18 and TRBJ1-4, reads NAGVMQNPRHLVRRRGQEARLRCSPMKGHSHVYWYRQLPEEGLKFMVYLQKENIIDESGMPKERFSAEFPKEGPSILRIQQVVRGDSAAYFCASSPSRGYGEKLFFGSGTQLSVL.

This clone has a handful of counts. The CDR3 end is not reached by the read, which stops 3 residues before it; the germline J gene fills it in. The chain joins TRBV2 to TRBJ2-7; TRBD1 agrees at 9 bases. Per germline, CDR1 SNHLY and CDR2 FYNNEI. The CDR3 is 13 amino acids. V lost 9 bases to trimming and J lost 4 bases; unmatched junction nucleotides: 7. CDR3 region: CASTDRGDYEQYF. The covered CDR3 bases are TGTGCCAGTACGGACAGGGGAGATTACGAG. The entire variable domain, with the rest obtained from reference TRBV2 and TRBJ2-7, is as follows: EPEVTQTPSHQVTQMGQEVILRCVPISNHLYFYWYRQILGQKVEFLVSFYNNEISEKSEIFDDQFSVERPDGSNFTLKIRSTKLEDSAMYFCASTDRGDYEQYFGPGTRLTVT.

Only a few counts were recorded for this clone. The read terminates 3 residues ahead of where the CDR3 ends, so the germline J gene completes it. This chain connects TRBV18 to TRBJ2-3, with D perhaps TRBD2 (5 bases). This CDR3 spans 15 amino acids. V shed 3 bases and J shed 0 bases, with 10 bases lying between them. Germline assignment: CDR1 KGHSH and CDR2 LQKENI. CDR3 residues: CASSPLSASTDTQYF. The CDR3 DNA, read in part, is TGTGCCAGCTCACCCCTTAGCGCTAGCACAGATACG.

This clone came up many times. The read falls 3 residues short of the CDR3 end, and the missing part is taken from the germline J gene. V and J are TRBV5-1 and TRBJ2-4, with D tentatively TRBD2 (6 bases). Looked up from germline, CDR1 is SGHRS and CDR2 is YFSETQ. This CDR3 spans 13 amino acids. This CDR3 is CASSYPPASAQYF. The sequenced CDR3 bases are TGCGCCAGCAGCTACCCACCGGCTAGCGCT.

This clone was picked up a small number of times. The read falls 3 residues short of the CDR3 end, and the missing part is taken from the germline J gene. The chain is built from TRBV20-1 and TRBJ1-4; D remains ambiguous. Germline lookup yields CDR1 DFQATT and CDR2 SNEGSKA (reference sequence). The CDR3 has 13 amino acids. The V gene lost 6 bases and the J gene lost 7 bases, with 15 bases spanning the gap. The CDR3: CSAWTDTAEKLFF. CDR3 DNA, as far as it was read: TGCAGTGCCTGGACTGATACTGCTGAAAAA.

This clone has more than one count but fewer than ten. The read terminates 3 residues before the CDR3 end, so the remaining end is supplied by the germline J gene. The chain is built from TRBV7-6 and TRBJ2-7; D perhaps matches TRBD1 (6 bases). The CDR3 loop spans 13 amino acids. Germline-derived CDR1 and CDR2 are SGHVS and FNYEAQ. V was cut by 2 bases and J by 4 bases, with 9 bases left in between. CDR3 residues: CASSLTRGYEQYF. The sequenced CDR3 bases are TGTGCCAGCAGCTTAACTAGGGGGTACGAG.

There are a few counts of this clone. Read sequence stops 3 residues before the CDR3 end, and the germline J gene provides the missing end. The V call is TRBV7-3, the J call TRBJ2-1, with D possibly being TRBD2 (6 bases). The CDR3 has 17 amino acids. Per germline, CDR1 SGHTA and CDR2 FQGTGA. V was cut by 4 bases and J by 2 bases, with 18 bases left in between. The CDR3 reads CASSSRPRTITYNEQFF. The covered CDR3 bases are TGTGCCAGCAGCTCACGACCGCGGACTATTACCTACAATGAG.

To note about this clone: The CDR3 is cut off 3 residues early in the read; its end comes from the germline J gene. The genes are TRBV7-2 and TRBJ2-3, with 9 positions matching TRBD2. This CDR3 comprises 15 residues. V was pared by 5 bases and J by 7 bases, with 10 bases of the junction left unmatched. Per germline, CDR1 SGHTA and CDR2 FQGNSA. CDR3 sequence: CASSPPGLAIHTQYF. The DNA read from the CDR3 is TGTGCCAGCAGCCCTCCGGGACTAGCAATTCATACG.

This clone is termed large (0.1 to 1%). The sequenced CDR3 bases are TGCGCCAGCAGCTTGGTGTTTCTCATTGAACACTACGAG. Its translation is CASSLVFLIEHYE. The whole CDR3 region reads CASSLVFLIEHYEQYF. The rearrangement links TRBV5-1 to TRBJ2-7, with D unclear. The read gets to within 3 residues of the CDR3 end, and the germline J gene fills in the rest. V was trimmed by 0 bases and J by 3 bases, leaving 16 bases between them. This CDR3 is 16 amino acids long. Germline V gives CDR1 SGHRS, CDR2 YFSETQ.

This clone was seen a handful of times. The part of the CDR3 DNA that was read is TGTGCCAGCAGTTACTCTGACAGCAGCAATCAGCCC. Its translation is CASSYSDSSNQP. The entire CDR3 is CASSYSDSSNQPQHF. The chain is built from TRBV6-2 or TRBV6-3 and TRBJ1-5; perhaps TRBD1 as D (5 bases). The read stops 3 residues short of the end of the CDR3; the missing end is completed from the germline J gene. Between the trimmed V and J ends, which lost 0 bases and 1 base, there was a span of 7 bases. Germline V CDR1 and CDR2: MNHEY, SVGEGT. The CDR3 loop spans 15 amino acids.

Details on this clone: The read terminates 3 residues before the CDR3 end, so the remaining end is supplied by the germline J gene. The chain employs TRBV7-9 and TRBJ2-4; a weak D match, TRBD1 (6 bases). CDR1 is SEHNR, CDR2 FQNEAQ, per germline (reference sequence). There are 13 residues in the CDR3. The CDR3 bases that were read are TGTGCCAGCGGACCACCGACAGGTAATCCT. Translation gives CASGPPTGNP. The entire CDR3 reads CASGPPTGNPQYF.

This clone was observed a handful of times. Sequencing ends 3 residues short of the CDR3 end; the germline J gene provides the rest. The chain employs TRBV7-8 and TRBJ2-3; 8 bases match TRBD1. CDR3 size: 16 residues. CDR1 SGHVS and CDR2 FQNEAQ come from the germline V gene. The V and J ends lost 0 bases and 1 base, in that order; junction bases with no gene match: 3. The CDR3 is CASSLATGGRTDTQYF. The CDR3 DNA, read in part, is TGTGCCAGCAGCTTAGCTACAGGGGGACGCACAGATACG. The whole variable domain, remainder taken from reference TRBV7-8 and TRBJ2-3, is GAGVSQSPRYKVAKRGQDVALRCDPISGHVSLFWYQQALGQGPEFLTYFQNEAQLDKSGLPSDRFFAERPEGSVSTLKIQRTQQEDSAVYLCASSLATGGRTDTQYFGPGTRLTVL.

This clone was recorded many times. The CDR3 goes on 3 residues after the read ends, and that part is filled in from the germline J gene. The genes are TRBV2 and TRBJ1-6; D is unclear. Trimming stripped 8 bases from V and 9 bases from J, with 17 bases between. The CDR3 loop spans 14 amino acids. Per germline, CDR1 SNHLY and CDR2 FYNNEI. The DNA read from the CDR3 is TGTGCCAGCGGTAGTTCGGGTAGAGGTTCACCC. Protein sequence: CASGSSGRGSP. The entire CDR3 sequence reads CASGSSGRGSPLHF.

This clone was observed a handful of times. Incomplete CDR3 DNA: TGTGCCTGGAGTAACACCCGAATAGCCAAAAACATT. This translates into CAWSNTRIAKNI. The full CDR3 is CAWSNTRIAKNIQYF. This chain joins TRBV30 and TRBJ2-4; D gene unclear. The sequence runs out 3 residues before the end of the CDR3; the remainder is reconstructed from the germline J gene. Germline CDR1 reads GTSNPN; CDR2 reads SVGIG (reference sequence). The CDR3 loop spans 15 amino acids. V was shortened by 2 bases and J by 0 bases, with 11 bases between the two germline ends.

For this clone: The CDR3 end lies 3 residues beyond the end of the read and is filled in from the germline J gene. This chain joins TRBV5-6 and TRBJ2-7, with 7 bases lining up with TRBD1. CDR1 SGHDT and CDR2 YYEEEE come from the germline V gene. Losses at the gene ends were 3 bases for V and 5 bases for J; bases not matched to a gene: 11. This CDR3 spans 15 amino acids. CDR3 bases read: TGTGCCAGCAGCTACCCCGGGACAGAAAAAAACGAG. Residues: CASSYPGTEKNE. The entire CDR3 protein is CASSYPGTEKNEQYF.

In its sample, this clone was seen a few times. The CDR3 end is not reached by the read, which stops 3 residues before it; the germline J gene fills it in. This sequence joins TRBV20-1 and TRBJ2-7; D might be TRBD1 (6 bases). This CDR3 spans 14 amino acids. CDR1 and CDR2 from the germline V gene are DFQATT and SNEGSKA (reference sequence). V was clipped by 6 bases and J by 5 bases, with 20 bases between them. The CDR3 DNA, read in part, is TGCAGTGCGGACCTCACAGGGCAGTTAAACGAG. It is translated as CSADLTGQLNE. The complete CDR3 reads CSADLTGQLNEQYF.

Comments on this clone: Read coverage stops 3 residues before the CDR3 terminus; the germline J gene supplies the remainder. The chain joins TRBV7-7 to TRBJ2-5; TRBD1 matches 9 bases. Germline lookup yields CDR1 SSHAT and CDR2 FNYEAQ (reference sequence). J lost 0 bases, V lost 5 bases, and 7 bases had no gene match. The CDR3 is 16 residues long. The sequenced CDR3 bases are TGTGCCAGCAGCACCGAGACAGGGGGAAACCAAGAGACC. This codes for CASSTETGGNQET. The entire CDR3 sequence reads CASSTETGGNQETQYF.